This T cell receptor beta chain was captured in a study of blood T cells in healthy people across ages. Alongside a J-beta primer mix, a sample-barcoded 5' primer served in a second PCR lasting roughly 7 to 12 cycles. TCRdb reprocessed the 5' RACE reads via MiXCR and lists one record per CDR3 protein. Of 700,000 to 950,000 distinct CDR3 sequences listed, 55% to 70% are singletons. This CDR3 has 14 amino acids. The V end was cut by 1 base, the J end by 7 bases, with 13 bases between. Germline V gives CDR1 SGHTA, CDR2 FQGNSA. This clonotype was sampled from a man under 40 in good health. The chain has TRBV7-2 and TRBJ1-2, with D possibly TRBD1 on 5 matching bases. The sequencing input was blood. The CDR3 DNA sequence: TGTGCCAGCAGCTTAGACGGGGGACCCCGTGGCTACACCTTC. Its translation: CASSLDGGPRGYTF.